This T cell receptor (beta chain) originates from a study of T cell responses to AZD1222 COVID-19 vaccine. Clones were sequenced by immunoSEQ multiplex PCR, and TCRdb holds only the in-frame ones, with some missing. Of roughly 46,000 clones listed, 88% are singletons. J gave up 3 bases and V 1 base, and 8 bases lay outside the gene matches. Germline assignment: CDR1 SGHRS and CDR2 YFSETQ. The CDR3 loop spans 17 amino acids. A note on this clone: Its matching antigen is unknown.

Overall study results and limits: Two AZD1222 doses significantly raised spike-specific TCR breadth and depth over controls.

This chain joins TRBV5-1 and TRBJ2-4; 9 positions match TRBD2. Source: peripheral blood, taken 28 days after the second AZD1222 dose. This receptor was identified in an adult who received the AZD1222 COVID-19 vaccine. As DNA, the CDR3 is TGCGCCAGCAGCTTGTCAACTAGCGGGTTAGGCAAAAACATTCAGTACTTC. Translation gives CASSLSTSGLGKNIQYF.